The 18 T cell receptor beta chains given below trace back to one sample, sequenced in a study of regulatory T cells in long-lasting Graves disease. This sample's time point: newly diagnosed GD, antithyroid drugs for less than 3 months. Construction of the TCR library relied on RNA isolated from PBMCs. Investigators prepared the TCR beta libraries by applying iRepertoire HTBI primers and Arm-PCR of CDR3 regions. TCRdb itself ran the multiplex PCR reads through MiXCR, one entry per CDR3 protein. The repertoire holds about 530,000 distinct CDR3 sequences, with about 16% as singletons. These same records also appear under a second study, on T cells in Graves' hyperthyroidism and ophthalmopathy.

The sequences come from peripheral blood mononuclear cells (PBMCs), collected at new diagnosis, from a patient treated with antithyroid drugs. The receptor set was obtained from a middle-aged woman with Graves disease.

About this clonotype itself: Germline and junction disagree at one end, which may indicate a read error. The chain links TRBV5-8 to TRBJ2-2; no firm D call. The germline V gene encodes CDR1 SGHTS and CDR2 YDEGEE. There are 16 residues in the CDR3. The CDR3 DNA reads TGCGCCAGCAGCTTGGACCCCGGAGCTGGCACCGGGGAGCTGTTTTTT. Translation gives CASSLDPGAGTGELFF.

This clonotype was seen only a few times. The chain couples TRBV3-1 to TRBJ2-1; 7 positions match TRBD1. After removal of 5 bases from V and 1 base from J, the junction contained 11 bases not matched to a gene. CDR1 is LGHDT and CDR2 is YNNKEL in the germline V gene (reference sequence). This CDR3 has 17 amino acids. The CDR3 region has the DNA TGTGCCAGCAGCAGCTACCCTACAGGGGTTTCCTACAATGAGCAGTTCTTC. Amino acid sequence: CASSSYPTGVSYNEQFF.

This clonotype was found many times. The chain has TRBV12-3 or TRBV12-4 and TRBJ1-2; D possibly corresponds to TRBD1 (5 bases). This CDR3 has 12 amino acids. V dropped 5 bases and J dropped 6 bases, with 10 bases sitting between them. The CDR3 DNA reads as TGTGCCAGCAGTCAGGGACGCAATGGCTACACCTTC. Translation gives CASSQGRNGYTF.

This clonotype was observed many times. The chain combines TRBV7-8 with TRBJ2-7; D is perhaps TRBD1 (5 bases). The ends were cut back, 5 bases at V and 3 bases at J, with 17 bases in the middle. This CDR3 comprises 15 residues. Per germline, CDR1 SGHVS and CDR2 FQNEAQ. CDR3 loop: CASSLGHLWGYEQYF. CDR3 DNA: TGTGCCAGCAGCCTAGGACACCTTTGGGGCTACGAGCAGTACTTC.

This chain joins TRBV11-2 and TRBJ1-6; 8 positions agree with TRBD1. V was clipped by 5 bases and J by 6 bases; unmatched bases: 6. The CDR3 contains 15 residues. Germline CDR1 and CDR2: SGHAT and FQNNGV. CDR3 protein: CASSQRDRSNSPLHF. In DNA form, the CDR3 reads TGTGCCAGCAGCCAAAGGGACAGGTCTAATTCACCCCTCCACTTT.

This clonotype was seen repeatedly, ten times or more. The chain uses TRBV28 and TRBJ1-5; 7 bases map to TRBD1. The trim removed 6 bases at V and 5 bases at J, leaving 7 bases unmatched. Germline V gene sequence: CDR1 MDHEN, CDR2 SYDVKM. The CDR3 is 14 amino acids. The CDR3 DNA follows: TGTGCCAGCAGCCAACAGACAGGGCATCAGCCCCAGCATTTT. Encoded protein: CASSQQTGHQPQHF.

This clonotype was counted ten times or more. The J gene is TRBJ2-1, the V gene TRBV7-3, with 7 bases that match TRBD1. V gave up 8 bases and J gave up 6 bases; unmatched junction bases: 7. The CDR3 is made up of 13 amino acids. Germline CDR1 SGHTA, CDR2 FQGTGA. This CDR3 reads CASALDRANEQFF. CDR3 nucleotide sequence: TGTGCCAGCGCCCTTGACAGGGCCAATGAGCAGTTCTTC.

This clonotype has only a few counts. The chain has TRBV6-1 and TRBJ1-1; TRBD1 matches at 9 bases. This CDR3 contains 14 residues. CDR1 is MNHNS and CDR2 is SASEGT in the germline V gene. Losses at the gene ends were 10 bases for V and 3 bases for J; bases not matched to a gene: 9. The CDR3 is CATVLGQGYTEAFF. DNA of the CDR3: TGTGCCACCGTGTTGGGACAGGGCTACACTGAAGCTTTCTTT.

This clonotype has at least ten counts. The V gene is TRBV10-2, the J gene TRBJ1-2, with D possibly being TRBD1 (6 bases). The CDR3 contains 15 residues. Germline V CDR1 and CDR2: WSHSY, SAAADI. V dropped 0 bases and J dropped 3 bases, with 11 bases sitting between them. The chain's CDR3 is CASSESDRLHYGYTF. The CDR3 nucleotides read TGCGCCAGCAGTGAGTCAGACAGGCTCCACTATGGCTACACCTTC.

This chain links TRBV19 with TRBJ1-4; D uncertain. Trimming removed 5 bases at V and 8 bases at J, with 18 bases between. Per germline, CDR1 LNHDA and CDR2 SQIVND (reference sequence). The CDR3 sequence is 15 residues long. CDR3 residues: CASSAGLAQNEKLFF. In DNA, the CDR3 is TGTGCCAGTAGTGCCGGGCTCGCACAGAACGAAAAACTGTTTTTT.

The rearrangement links TRBV12-3 or TRBV12-4 to TRBJ2-2; D gene unclear. The V gene lost 2 bases and the J gene lost 0 bases, with 7 bases spanning the gap. This CDR3 is built from 15 residues. CDR3 region: CASSLRAPNTGELFF. The CDR3 DNA is TGTGCCAGCAGTTTAAGGGCCCCGAACACCGGGGAGCTGTTTTTT.

This clonotype was detected many times. The V call is TRBV6-1, the J call TRBJ1-5; 9 positions agree with TRBD1. The CDR3 loop spans 16 amino acids. The V and J ends lost 8 bases and 5 bases, in that order; junction bases with no gene match: 13. CDR1 and CDR2 (germline): MNHNS, SASEGT. The CDR3 DNA is TGTGCCAGCTACAATCTTCGGGGACAGGGAGATCAGCCCCAGCATTTT. Its translation is CASYNLRGQGDQPQHF.

A remark on this clonotype: This may come from a read error, since a much larger clone is one base off. This chain joins TRBV2 and TRBJ2-5, with a possible D match to TRBD1 (6 bases). Near its end, the DNA agrees better with TRBJ2-7, so the J call may be wrong. Germline V gives CDR1 SNHLY, CDR2 FYNNEI. The CDR3 is 14 residues long. For the CDR3, the DNA is TGTGCCAACAAAGCTACCAGGGGCGAAGGCGAGCAGTACTTC. It translates to CANKATRGEGEQYF.

The rearrangement joins TRBV5-6 to TRBJ2-7; D possibly uses TRBD1 or TRBD2 (5 bases each). V was trimmed by 8 bases and J by 8 bases, leaving 14 bases between them. Per germline, CDR1 SGHDT and CDR2 YYEEEE. The CDR3 contains 11 residues. The CDR3 DNA follows: TGTGCCAGGCTCCGTAAGGGACAGCAGTACTTC. It specifies CARLRKGQQYF.

This rearrangement joins TRBV2 to TRBJ2-7; either TRBD1 or TRBD2 may supply D (6 bases each). The germline V gene encodes CDR1 SNHLY and CDR2 FYNNEI. The V gene lost 11 bases and the J gene lost 3 bases, with 17 bases spanning the gap. This CDR3 is 13 amino acids long. For the CDR3, the DNA is TGTGCCCGCGGCGGCAGGGGAGGCTACGAGCAGTACTTC. Its translation is CARGGRGGYEQYF.

V gene TRBV18 combines with J gene TRBJ2-2; 12 nucleotides match TRBD1. Germline V lookup: CDR1 KGHSH, CDR2 LQKENI. The CDR3 totals 16 residues. The J segment lost 5 bases and the V segment lost 3 bases, leaving 4 bases of the junction unmatched. The CDR3 spells CASSPGQGAWTGELFF. The DNA for the CDR3 is TGTGCCAGCTCACCGGGACAGGGGGCCTGGACCGGGGAGCTGTTTTTT.

This clonotype turned up a few times. This chain joins TRBV2 and TRBJ1-1, with a tentative D call TRBD1 (6 bases). Trimming left V 6 bases short and J 6 bases short, with 14 bases between. Looked up from germline, CDR1 is SNHLY and CDR2 is FYNNEI. The CDR3 has 13 amino acids. The CDR3 loop reads CASRKEGGAEAFF. CDR3 sequence (DNA): TGTGCCAGCAGGAAGGAGGGGGGGGCTGAAGCTTTCTTT. Full variable domain (missing parts from reference TRBV2 and TRBJ1-1): EPEVTQTPSHQVTQMGQEVILRCVPISNHLYFYWYRQILGQKVEFLVSFYNNEISEKSEIFDDQFSVERPDGSNFTLKIRSTKLEDSAMYFCASRKEGGAEAFFGQGTRLTVV.

The rearrangement uses TRBV2 and TRBJ1-2; 10 bases are shared with TRBD1. V lost 6 bases to trimming and J lost 2 bases; unmatched junction nucleotides: 6. The CDR3 loop spans 15 amino acids. Per the germline V gene, CDR1 is SNHLY and CDR2 is FYNNEI. This CDR3 reads CASRGQGQRNYGYTF. The CDR3 DNA sequence: TGTGCCAGCAGGGGACAGGGGCAGCGGAACTATGGCTACACCTTC.